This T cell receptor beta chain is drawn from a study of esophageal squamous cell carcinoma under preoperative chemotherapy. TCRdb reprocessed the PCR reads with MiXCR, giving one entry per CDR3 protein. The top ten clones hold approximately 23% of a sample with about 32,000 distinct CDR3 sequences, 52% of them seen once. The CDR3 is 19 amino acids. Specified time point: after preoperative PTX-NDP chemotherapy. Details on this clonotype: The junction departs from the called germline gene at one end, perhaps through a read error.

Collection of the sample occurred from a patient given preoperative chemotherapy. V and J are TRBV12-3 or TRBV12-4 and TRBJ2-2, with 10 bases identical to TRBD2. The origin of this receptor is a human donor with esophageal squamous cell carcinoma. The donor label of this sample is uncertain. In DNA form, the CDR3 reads TGTGCCAGCAGTTTAGCGTCGCGCAGCGGGGGGGCGAGCACCGGGGCGCTGTTTTTT. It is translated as CASSLASRSGGASTGALFF.